This TCR beta chain emerged from a study of beta chain features in type 1 diabetes. Around 120 mL of blood, on average, came from one heparinised draw per donor. Stem cell-like memory, regulatory, central memory and naive CD4+ cells were sorted via CD45RO/CCR7/CD25/CD127/CD95/CD27. Once sorted, every population was more than 95% pure. This clone was observed a few times. The antigen is unknown. Notes on the study in general: Researchers cautioned that cDNA sequencing could over-represent cells with high TCR expression.

The V and J ends lost 5 bases and 4 bases respectively, with 11 bases between them. The germline CDR1 and CDR2 sequences are LNHDA and SQIVND (reference sequence). This CDR3 comprises 13 residues. The whole isolated RNA underwent reverse transcription, so sequencing captured expressed TCRB transcripts. Profiled with immunoSEQ multiplex PCR; TCRdb holds only in-frame clones, not every one. The data hold under 500,000 clones, with 30% observed a single time. The source material was naive CD4+ T cells from blood. The clonotype was recovered from a man between 18 and 29 years old in good health. This sequence joins TRBV19 and TRBJ2-5; TRBD2 might be the D (5 bases). CDR3 DNA: TGTGCCAGTAGTTCCCGGGGTGGAGAGACCCAGTACTTC. This translates into CASSSRGGETQYF.